These 26 T cell receptor beta chains were sequenced from one sample in a study of T cell responses to AZD1222 COVID-19 vaccine. The protocol was immunoSEQ multiplex PCR, while the TCRdb copy is restricted to in-frame clones and leaves out a portion. The sample includes about 120,000 clones, about 87% of them seen just once. Specimen: peripheral blood, collected on day 0 of AZD1222 vaccination. These receptors all come from an adult in good health.

V usage is TRBV5-1 and J usage is TRBJ2-3; D uncertain. CDR1 and CDR2 from the germline V gene are SGHRS and YFSETQ. The CDR3 totals 12 residues. The V gene lost 0 bases and the J gene lost 5 bases, with 4 bases spanning the gap. The CDR3 coding sequence is TGCGCCAGCAGCTTGGTTAGAGATACGCAGTATTTT. It codes for CASSLVRDTQYF. Together with reference TRBV5-1 and TRBJ2-3, the CDR3 gives the full variable domain: KAGVTQTPRYLIKTRGQQVTLSCSPISGHRSVSWYQQTPGQGLQFLFEYFSETQRNKGNFPGRFSGRQFSNSRSEMNVSTLELGDSALYLCASSLVRDTQYFGPGTRLTVL.

The rearrangement uses TRBV12-3 or TRBV12-4 and TRBJ1-2, with 7 bases lining up with TRBD1. J gave up 3 bases and V 6 bases, and 4 bases lay outside the gene matches. This CDR3 spans 13 amino acids. The CDR3 DNA follows: TGTGCCAGCAGCCTCAGGGGGGACTATGGCTACACCTTC. Its translation is CASSLRGDYGYTF.

V usage is TRBV29-1 and J usage is TRBJ2-7, with D possibly matching TRBD2 (5 bases). From germline, CDR1 is SQVTM and CDR2 ANQGSEA. This CDR3 is 11 amino acids long. V shed 7 bases and J shed 6 bases, with 13 bases lying between them. The CDR3 coding sequence is TGCAGCGGTATCGAGGGTGGCGAGCAGTACTTC. Amino acids: CSGIEGGEQYF.

The rearrangement joins TRBV18 to TRBJ1-2; no firm D call. Germline CDR1 KGHSH, CDR2 LQKENI. Deletions cut 2 bases from V and 6 bases from J, with 13 bases between. The CDR3 sequence is 14 residues long. The CDR3 DNA reads TGTGCCAGCTCACCATTGCCGACCGAAAATGGCTACACCTTC. Encoded protein: CASSPLPTENGYTF.

V and J are TRBV19 and TRBJ1-2, with 9 bases fitting TRBD1. CDR1 LNHDA and CDR2 SQIVND come from the germline V gene (reference sequence). This CDR3 is 14 amino acids long. Trimming at V came to 5 bases and at J to 5 bases, leaving 6 bases not matched to a gene. CDR3 DNA sequence: TGTGCCAGTAGTCGGACAGGGGAAGGTTATGGCTACACCTTC. It specifies CASSRTGEGYGYTF.

The gene calls are TRBV4-2 and TRBJ2-3; D unclear. V lost 2 bases, J lost 6 bases, and 3 bases lay in between. CDR1 is LGHNA and CDR2 is YNFKEQ in the germline V gene. The CDR3 loop spans 11 amino acids. CDR3: CASSQSDTQYF. CDR3 DNA sequence: TGTGCCAGCAGCCAATCCGATACGCAGTATTTT.

The chain recombines TRBV2 with TRBJ1-4; D call uncertain. Trimming left V 4 bases short and J 7 bases short, with 16 bases between. Germline V gene sequence: CDR1 SNHLY, CDR2 FYNNEI. The CDR3 totals 15 residues. CDR3 loop: CASSGLGFVGEKLFF. In DNA, the CDR3 is TGTGCCAGCAGTGGGCTGGGGTTCGTTGGTGAAAAACTGTTTTTT.

The chain uses TRBV20-1 and TRBJ1-3; D is ambiguous. Germline loops: CDR1 DFQATT, CDR2 SNEGSKA (reference sequence). The CDR3 sequence is 11 residues long. The V end was cut by 2 bases, the J end by 4 bases, with 3 bases between. This chain's CDR3 is CSARQGNTIYF. Written as DNA, the CDR3 is TGCAGTGCTAGACAGGGAAACACCATATATTTT.

This clone was counted only a few times. In DNA, the CDR3 is TGTGCCAGCAGGCTGACAGGGGGCTCTGGAAACACCATATATTTT. Translated: CASRLTGGSGNTIYF. This rearrangement joins TRBV6-5 to TRBJ1-3; TRBD1 matches at 9 bases. The germline V gene encodes CDR1 MNHEY and CDR2 SVGAGI. The CDR3 consists of 15 residues. Germline trimming cut 6 bases from V and 0 bases from J; bases unmatched to any gene: 3.

The chain links TRBV7-9 to TRBJ1-3; 7 nucleotides align to TRBD1. With V trimmed by 4 bases and J by 1 base, 1 base remained unmatched. This CDR3 spans 14 amino acids. CDR1 and CDR2 from the germline V gene are SEHNR and FQNEAQ (reference sequence). The DNA of the CDR3 is TGTGCCAGCAGCTCACAGGGGTCTGGAAACACCATATATTTT. This gives the protein CASSSQGSGNTIYF.

The chain has TRBV18 and TRBJ2-7; the match to TRBD1 covers 8 bases. CDR3 length: 15 residues. V lost 6 bases to trimming and J lost 6 bases; unmatched junction nucleotides: 13. The germline gives CDR1 KGHSH, CDR2 LQKENI. This CDR3 is CASSLNQGAAGEQYF. The CDR3 region has the DNA TGTGCCAGCTCCCTAAACCAGGGGGCTGCGGGCGAGCAGTACTTC. Supplemented by reference TRBV18 and TRBJ2-7, the full variable domain reads NAGVMQNPRHLVRRRGQEARLRCSPMKGHSHVYWYRQLPEEGLKFMVYLQKENIIDESGMPKERFSAEFPKEGPSILRIQQVVRGDSAAYFCASSLNQGAAGEQYFGPGTRLTVT.

The chain links TRBV18 to TRBJ2-5, with D perhaps TRBD1 (5 bases). V was pared by 0 bases and J by 5 bases, with 13 bases between. This CDR3 comprises 15 residues. The germline V gene has CDR1 KGHSH and CDR2 LQKENI. This chain's CDR3 is CASSPPQGARETQYF. CDR3 DNA: TGTGCCAGCTCACCACCTCAAGGGGCGCGGGAGACCCAGTACTTC.

The chain's CDR3 is CASSPDRNSPLHF. The CDR3 DNA reads TGTGCCAGCAGCCCGGACCGAAATTCACCCCTCCACTTT. This chain links TRBV7-9 with TRBJ1-6; unclear D gene. The V and J ends lost 5 bases and 7 bases respectively, with 9 bases between them. Germline assignment: CDR1 SEHNR and CDR2 FQNEAQ (reference sequence). The CDR3 has 13 amino acids.

The chain recombines TRBV7-2 with TRBJ2-3, with TRBD2 identical over 8 bases. V gave up 2 bases and J gave up 6 bases; unmatched junction bases: 7. The CDR3 extends over 15 amino acids. The germline V gene encodes CDR1 SGHTA and CDR2 FQGNSA. DNA for the CDR3: TGTGCCAGCAGCTTACGACAGCGGGAGTCTGATACGCAGTATTTT. It yields the protein CASSLRQRESDTQYF.

The V call is TRBV6-5, the J call TRBJ1-5, with 7 positions matching TRBD1. Germline lookup yields CDR1 MNHEY and CDR2 SVGAGI. Unmatched junction bases numbered 5, after V lost 6 bases and J lost 0 bases. The CDR3 length is 15 residues. The CDR3 nucleotides are TGTGCCAGCAGAGAGACAGGGACTAGCAATCAGCCCCAGCATTTT. This encodes CASRETGTSNQPQHF.

The V call is TRBV15, the J call TRBJ2-3; D is perhaps TRBD2 (6 bases). Germline CDR1 LNHNV, CDR2 YYDKDF (reference sequence). The CDR3 loop spans 17 amino acids. V was cut by 3 bases and J by 1 base, with 17 bases left in between. DNA of the CDR3: TGTGCCACCAGCAGTCACTTGGCGGGATCAGGCACAGATACGCAGTATTTT. Translated: CATSSHLAGSGTDTQYF.

V usage is TRBV14 and J usage is TRBJ1-2, with a tentative D call TRBD1 (6 bases). The CDR3 extends over 13 amino acids. Germline V CDR1 and CDR2: SGHDN, FVKESK. V lost 2 bases and J 5 bases, leaving 9 bases between the germline ends. CDR3 residues: CASSQQGRYGYTF. CDR3 DNA: TGTGCCAGCAGCCAACAGGGGCGGTATGGCTACACCTTC.

The chain carries TRBV19 and TRBJ1-2; D remains ambiguous. The germline V and J ends were trimmed by 0 bases and 7 bases, with 12 bases remaining between them. There are 14 residues in the CDR3. Germline loops: CDR1 LNHDA, CDR2 SQIVND (reference sequence). This CDR3 is CASSIEWTPGGYTF. The DNA of the CDR3 is TGTGCCAGTAGTATAGAATGGACTCCGGGTGGCTACACCTTC.

V usage is TRBV4-1 and J usage is TRBJ2-7, with 9 positions matching TRBD2. V lost 1 base to trimming and J lost 4 bases; unmatched junction nucleotides: 5. Germline CDR1 MGHRA, CDR2 YSYEKL. The CDR3 extends over 15 amino acids. CDR3 sequence (DNA): TGCGCCAGCAGCCAAGTTGCGGGAGGGCCTTACGAGCAGTACTTC. Amino acid sequence: CASSQVAGGPYEQYF.

The J gene is TRBJ1-3, the V gene TRBV3-1 (or the pseudogene TRBV3-2), with a possible D match to TRBD1 (5 bases). V shed 4 bases and J shed 4 bases, with 14 bases lying between them. The CDR3 is made up of 15 amino acids. Germline lookup yields CDR1 LGHDT and CDR2 YNNKEL (reference sequence). For the CDR3, the DNA is TGTGCCAGCAGCCCACAGGTCTTGGGGGGAAACACCATATATTTT. This codes for CASSPQVLGGNTIYF.

V and J are TRBV27 and TRBJ2-5; possible D gene TRBD1, 8 bases. The CDR3 length is 14 residues. Germline values: CDR1 MNHEY, CDR2 SMNVEV (reference sequence). Deletions cut 5 bases from V and 3 bases from J, with 13 bases between. The CDR3 loop is CASSRQGREETQYF. CDR3 sequence (DNA): TGTGCCAGCAGTCGACAGGGGAGGGAAGAGACCCAGTACTTC.

The V call is TRBV7-9, the J call TRBJ2-1; 12 bases map to TRBD2. CDR1 and CDR2 from the germline V gene are SEHNR and FQNEAQ (reference sequence). With V trimmed by 0 bases and J by 7 bases, 7 bases remained unmatched. This CDR3 contains 17 residues. Here the CDR3 DNA reads TGTGCCAGCAGCTTAGCGCGGCTAGCGGGAGGGCCAAATGAGCAGTTCTTC. It yields the protein CASSLARLAGGPNEQFF.

This chain uses TRBV19 with TRBJ2-1; 7 nucleotides align to TRBD2. The CDR3 is 15 residues long. CDR1 is LNHDA and CDR2 is SQIVND in the germline V gene (reference sequence). J was trimmed by 7 bases and V by 5 bases; bases with no gene match: 11. The CDR3 loop is CASSSWGGIRNEQFF. For the CDR3, the DNA is TGTGCCAGTAGTTCTTGGGGGGGAATAAGGAATGAGCAGTTCTTC. The whole variable domain, remainder taken from reference TRBV19 and TRBJ2-1, is DGGITQSPKYLFRKEGQNVTLSCEQNLNHDAMYWYRQDPGQGLRLIYYSQIVNDFQKGDIAEGYSVSREKKESFPLTVTSAQKNPTAFYLCASSSWGGIRNEQFFGPGTRLTVL.

The chain combines TRBV19 with TRBJ1-3, with 8 nucleotides matching TRBD1. Looked up from germline, CDR1 is LNHDA and CDR2 is SQIVND (reference sequence). Trimming removed 6 bases from V and 4 bases from J; junction bases left unmatched: 14. The CDR3 has 17 residues. The CDR3 is CASSTTGTGQGGNTIYF. The CDR3 bases are TGTGCCAGTAGCACGACCGGGACAGGACAAGGGGGAAACACCATATATTTT. The full variable domain, its missing parts supplied by reference TRBV19 and TRBJ1-3, is DGGITQSPKYLFRKEGQNVTLSCEQNLNHDAMYWYRQDPGQGLRLIYYSQIVNDFQKGDIAEGYSVSREKKESFPLTVTSAQKNPTAFYLCASSTTGTGQGGNTIYFGEGSWLTVV.

The V gene is TRBV3-1 (or the pseudogene TRBV3-2), the J gene TRBJ1-4; no firm D call. This CDR3 is 15 amino acids long. Germline loops: CDR1 LGHDT, CDR2 YNNKEL (reference sequence). V lost 1 base and J 8 bases, leaving 14 bases between the germline ends. CDR3 loop: CASSQVTGLGEKLFF. CDR3 DNA sequence: TGTGCCAGCAGCCAAGTAACCGGATTAGGCGAAAAACTGTTTTTT.

In nucleotides, the CDR3 is TGCAGCGTTAGACAGGGGGCAATGAACACTGAAGCTTTCTTT. The encoded protein is CSVRQGAMNTEAFF. The chain links TRBV29-1 to TRBJ1-1, with TRBD1 identical over 10 bases. This CDR3 region has 14 residues. Germline V lookup: CDR1 SQVTM, CDR2 ANQGSEA. The V and J ends lost 5 bases and 0 bases, in that order; junction bases with no gene match: 3.